Listed here are 16 T cell receptor beta chains from one sample, sequenced in a study of OX40 agonist ivuxolimab in advanced cancers. Sequencing used immunoSEQ multiplex PCR; TCRdb keeps in-frame clones, though not all of them. The sample consists of tens of thousands of clones, roughly four fifths of them appearing once. This specimen was CD4+ or CD8+ T cells sorted from blood, taken in a trial of the OX40 agonist ivuxolimab. The receptor source for this set is an adult with an advanced solid tumor such as melanoma, head and neck, liver or kidney cancer.

The V call is TRBV28, the J call TRBJ2-1; possible D gene TRBD2, 5 bases. V was pared by 5 bases and J by 0 bases, with 17 bases between. CDR1 is MDHEN, CDR2 SYDVKM, per germline. The length of the CDR3 is 17 residues. As DNA, the CDR3 is TGTGCCAGCAGTACGGGGATACGGCAGCTCTCCTACAATGAGCAGTTCTTC. Protein product: CASSTGIRQLSYNEQFF.

The chain is built from TRBV5-4 and TRBJ2-7; TRBD2 agrees at 8 bases. CDR1 SGHNT and CDR2 YYREEE come from the germline V gene (reference sequence). The CDR3 sequence is 15 residues long. V dropped 0 bases and J dropped 0; count of bases not matched to a gene: 2. The CDR3 DNA reads as TGTGCCAGCAGCTTGGGACTAGCGCCCTCCTACGAGCAGTACTTC. This sequence encodes CASSLGLAPSYEQYF.

The chain uses TRBV5-1 and TRBJ2-1; 9 nucleotides align to TRBD1. CDR1 and CDR2 (germline): SGHRS, YFSETQ. This CDR3 spans 17 amino acids. After removal of 6 bases from V and 7 bases from J, the junction contained 17 bases not matched to a gene. This chain's CDR3 is CASTFLRGQGRGNEQFF. Written as DNA, the CDR3 is TGCGCCAGCACCTTCTTGAGAGGACAGGGGCGAGGAAATGAGCAGTTCTTC.

The gene calls are TRBV2 and TRBJ2-6; D unclear. V lost 3 bases and J lost 0, with 6 bases in between. The CDR3 loop spans 15 amino acids. The germline gives CDR1 SNHLY, CDR2 FYNNEI. The CDR3 sequence is CASSDWASGANVLTF. The CDR3 nucleotides read TGTGCCAGCAGTGATTGGGCCTCTGGGGCCAACGTCCTGACTTTC.

The chain joins TRBV21-1 to TRBJ2-1; the table's D call, TRBD2, has no DNA check behind it. TRBV21-1 is assigned pseudogene status. There are 14 residues in the CDR3. CDR3 region: CASRKPAGGHEQFF. The CDR3 DNA sequence: TGTGCCAGCAGAAAGCCAGCGGGAGGTCATGAGCAGTTCTTC.

The rearrangement links TRBV6-5 to TRBJ2-2; D unclear. V was cut by 0 bases and J by 4 bases, with 6 bases left in between. The CDR3 totals 14 residues. Germline V CDR1 and CDR2: MNHEY, SVGAGI. The CDR3 is CASSYSGGTGELFF. For the CDR3, the DNA is TGTGCCAGCAGTTACTCGGGCGGCACCGGGGAGCTGTTTTTT.

This clone was recorded only once. The V and J genes are TRBV19 and TRBJ2-7, with TRBD2 matching 7 bases. V gave up 6 bases and J gave up 2 bases; unmatched junction bases: 7. There are 14 residues in the CDR3. Germline CDR1 and CDR2: LNHDA and SQIVND (reference sequence). The CDR3 DNA reads as TGTGCCAGTAGCAAAGCGGGACCTACCTACGAGCAGTACTTC. The encoded protein is CASSKAGPTYEQYF.

The rearrangement links TRBV5-4 to TRBJ2-3; 7 bases align to TRBD2. Germline V gene data show CDR1 as SGHNT and CDR2 as YYREEE (reference sequence). The CDR3 has 15 amino acids. The J segment lost 5 bases and the V segment lost 4 bases, leaving 10 bases of the junction unmatched. DNA of the CDR3: TGTGCCAGCAGCACAAGCGGGAAACGAGGAGATACGCAGTATTTT. Its translation: CASSTSGKRGDTQYF.

The chain couples TRBV6-6 to TRBJ2-5; TRBD2 aligns across 7 bases. CDR3 length: 14 residues. Germline values: CDR1 MNHNY, CDR2 SVGAGI (reference sequence). With V trimmed by 5 bases and J by 2 bases, 5 bases remained unmatched. The CDR3, as DNA: TGTGCCAGCAGTCGCGGGGGAGGGCAAGAGACCCAGTACTTC. Translation gives CASSRGGGQETQYF.

CDR3 protein: CASSLDRGRRTGELFF. The CDR3 DNA reads TGTGCCAGCAGCCTTGACAGGGGGCGGCGGACCGGGGAGCTGTTTTTT. This chain links TRBV5-6 with TRBJ2-2; TRBD1 matches 10 bases. This CDR3 is built from 16 residues. The junction had 8 bases not matched to a gene; V was cut back by 4 bases and J by 5 bases. The germline V gene encodes CDR1 SGHDT and CDR2 YYEEEE.

The V and J genes are TRBV2 and TRBJ1-5; TRBD1 aligns across 9 bases. The CDR3 length is 16 residues. Germline CDR1 is SNHLY and CDR2 is FYNNEI. V lost 1 base and J lost 6; bases outside the gene matches: 7. CDR3 region: CASSEGLTGGIQPQHF. As DNA, the CDR3 is TGTGCCAGCAGTGAAGGGTTGACAGGGGGGATTCAGCCCCAGCATTTT.

This sequence joins TRBV29-1 and TRBJ2-1, with TRBD1 matching 8 bases. CDR1 and CDR2 (germline): SQVTM, ANQGSEA. The ends lost 6 bases at V and 6 bases at J; junction bases unmatched: 10. The CDR3 sequence is 14 residues long. The CDR3 protein is CSVRNRGAINEQFF. CDR3 in DNA: TGCAGCGTCAGAAACAGGGGGGCAATCAATGAGCAGTTCTTC.

In its sample, this clone was seen a few times. V gene TRBV9 combines with J gene TRBJ2-1; D is possibly TRBD2 (6 bases). V lost 3 bases, J lost 0 bases, and 13 bases lay in between. The CDR3 spans 16 residues. Looked up from germline, CDR1 is SGDLS and CDR2 is YYNGEE. The DNA of the CDR3 is TGTGCCAGCAGCGCCCGGGGGACCACCTCCTACAATGAGCAGTTCTTC. As protein: CASSARGTTSYNEQFF.

The chain links TRBV29-1 to TRBJ1-1; D is unclear. V was cut by 7 bases and J by 1 base, with 4 bases left in between. The CDR3 is made up of 10 amino acids. Germline CDR1 is SQVTM and CDR2 is ANQGSEA. The CDR3 DNA reads TGCAGCGGAGAGAACACTGAAGCTTTCTTT. Protein product: CSGENTEAFF.

The chain joins TRBV7-8 to TRBJ1-5; D uncertain. The CDR3 is 14 amino acids. V was cut by 7 bases and J by 2 bases, with 12 bases left in between. Germline V gene lookup returns CDR1 SGHVS and CDR2 FQNEAQ. The CDR3 nucleotides read TGTGCCAGCACCAAGGCGGGCGGCAATCAGCCCCAGCATTTT. Translated, it gives CASTKAGGNQPQHF.

V gene TRBV10-1 combines with J gene TRBJ2-3; a weak D match, TRBD1 (5 bases). The CDR3 is 16 amino acids. The V gene's germline CDR1 is WNHNN and CDR2 SYGVQD (reference sequence). The germline V and J ends were trimmed by 2 bases and 0 bases, with 12 bases remaining between them. CDR3 region: CASSETGSPSTDTQYF. The CDR3, as DNA: TGCGCCAGCAGTGAGACAGGTTCACCTAGCACAGATACGCAGTATTTT.